One sample yielded the 6 T cell receptor beta chains listed below, sequenced in a study of graft-versus-host responses after intestinal transplantation. Generated by immunoSEQ multiplex PCR, the TCRdb table keeps only in-frame clones and is missing some. The sample holds about 19,000 clones, 82% seen once. The specimen comprised PBMCs, sampled 14 days after transplant. The receptors were sampled from a human patient who received an intestinal transplant, so some T cells may come from the graft donor.

This chain links TRBV7-3 with TRBJ2-2; no reliable D call. Germline V gives CDR1 SGHTA, CDR2 FQGTGA. The length of the CDR3 is 13 residues. V lost 2 bases and J lost 3, with 4 bases in between. CDR3 sequence: CASSLQDTGELFF. The CDR3 bases are TGTGCCAGCAGCTTACAGGACACCGGGGAGCTGTTTTTT.

The chain couples TRBV5-1 to TRBJ2-2; 12 nucleotides match TRBD2. The ends lost 4 bases at V and 2 bases at J; junction bases unmatched: 6. The CDR3 extends over 17 amino acids. The germline V gene has CDR1 SGHRS and CDR2 YFSETQ. Here the CDR3 reads CASSTETSGGNTGELFF. CDR3 DNA sequence: TGCGCCAGCAGCACGGAGACTAGCGGGGGAAACACCGGGGAGCTGTTTTTT.

This clone has only one observation. V is TRBV5-4 and J is TRBJ2-7, with D uncertain. This CDR3 region has 16 residues. The germline CDR1 and CDR2 sequences are SGHNT and YYREEE (reference sequence). V was pared by 4 bases and J by 2 bases, with 19 bases between. The CDR3 loop reads CASSARRGVRAYEQYF. The CDR3 DNA reads as TGTGCCAGCAGCGCCCGACGTGGGGTTCGGGCCTACGAGCAGTACTTC.

This rearrangement joins TRBV14 to TRBJ1-1; D is undetermined. Trimming left V 8 bases short and J 2 bases short, with 9 bases between. The CDR3 loop spans 12 amino acids. CDR1 and CDR2 from the germline V gene are SGHDN and FVKESK. Here the CDR3 reads CASQMANTEAFF. The CDR3 bases are TGTGCCAGCCAGATGGCTAACACTGAAGCTTTCTTT.

The chain uses TRBV28 and TRBJ2-7, with TRBD2 matching over 12 bases. CDR3 length equals 15 residues. The V segment lost 3 bases and the J segment 3 bases; nucleotides outside the gene matches: 3. The V gene's germline CDR1 is MDHEN and CDR2 SYDVKM. The DNA of the CDR3 is TGTGCCAGCAGTTTCTTGACTAGCGGGAGCTACGAGCAGTACTTC. Translating gives CASSFLTSGSYEQYF.

The genes are TRBV11-1 and TRBJ2-5; D remains unclear. V was clipped by 2 bases and J by 0 bases, with 7 bases between them. The length of the CDR3 is 14 residues. The germline CDR1 and CDR2 sequences are SGHAT and FQDESV (reference sequence). CDR3 amino acids: CASSLTTDQETQYF. Here the CDR3 DNA reads TGTGCCAGCAGCTTAACCACAGACCAAGAGACCCAGTACTTC.